This T cell receptor (beta chain) comes out of a study of blood T cell repertoires in COVID-19. The CDR3 contains 16 residues. With 4 bases clipped from V and 4 bases from J, the junction kept 10 bases outside the gene matches. Germline CDR1 and CDR2: SGHVS and FQNEAQ. Original data processing: Estimation of nucleated cell counts relied on the amplification of reference gene primers. Method: immunoSEQ multiplex PCR; TCRdb's copy keeps in-frame clones and lacks some. V and J calls and clone size are as listed in that table; D and trimming were resolved from the DNA. This table has just over 250,000 clones, about 80% appearing once.

Sample: PBMCs or T cells enriched from blood (not recorded which). The sequence was obtained from a man aged 25 to 40 with acute COVID-19. This rearrangement joins TRBV7-8 to TRBJ1-5, with 7 nucleotides matching TRBD1. For the CDR3, the DNA is TGTGCCAGCAGCTCCAGGGGGGCGGCATTAAATCAGCCCCAGCATTTT. This sequence encodes CASSSRGAALNQPQHF.